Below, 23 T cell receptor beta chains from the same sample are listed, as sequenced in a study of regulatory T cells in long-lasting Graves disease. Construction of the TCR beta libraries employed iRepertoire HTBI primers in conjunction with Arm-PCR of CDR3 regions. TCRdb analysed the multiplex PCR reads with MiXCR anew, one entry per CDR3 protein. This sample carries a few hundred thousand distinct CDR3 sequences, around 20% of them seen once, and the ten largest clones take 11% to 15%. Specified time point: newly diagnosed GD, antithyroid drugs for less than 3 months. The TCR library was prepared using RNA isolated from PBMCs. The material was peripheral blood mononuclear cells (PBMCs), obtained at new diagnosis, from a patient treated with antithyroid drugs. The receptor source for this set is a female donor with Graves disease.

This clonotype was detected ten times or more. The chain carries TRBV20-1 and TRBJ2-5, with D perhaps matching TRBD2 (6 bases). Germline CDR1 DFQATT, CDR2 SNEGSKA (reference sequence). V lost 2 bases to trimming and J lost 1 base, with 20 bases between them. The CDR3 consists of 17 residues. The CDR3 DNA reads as TGCAGTGCTAGAACTGGATGGGGGGTCACGGGCCAAGAGACCCAGTACTTC. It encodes CSARTGWGVTGQETQYF.

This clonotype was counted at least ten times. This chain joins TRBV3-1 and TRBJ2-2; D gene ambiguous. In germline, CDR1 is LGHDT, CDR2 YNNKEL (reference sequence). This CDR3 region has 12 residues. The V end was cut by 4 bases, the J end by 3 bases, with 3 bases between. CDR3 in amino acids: CASSLDTGELFF. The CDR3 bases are TGTGCCAGCAGCCTCGACACCGGGGAGCTGTTTTTT.

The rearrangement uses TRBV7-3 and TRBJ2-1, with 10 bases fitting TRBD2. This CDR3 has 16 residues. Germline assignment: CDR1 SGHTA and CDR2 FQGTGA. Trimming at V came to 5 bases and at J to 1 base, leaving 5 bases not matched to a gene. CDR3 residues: CASSPSSGGSYNEQFF. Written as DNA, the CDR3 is TGTGCCAGCAGCCCCTCTAGCGGGGGTTCCTACAATGAGCAGTTCTTC.

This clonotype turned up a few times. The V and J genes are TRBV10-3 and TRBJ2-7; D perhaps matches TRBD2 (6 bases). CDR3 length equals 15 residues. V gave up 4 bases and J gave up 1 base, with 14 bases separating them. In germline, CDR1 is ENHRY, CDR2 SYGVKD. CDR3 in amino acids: CAISAPWGRSYEQYF. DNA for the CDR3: TGTGCCATCAGTGCCCCTTGGGGGAGGTCCTACGAGCAGTACTTC.

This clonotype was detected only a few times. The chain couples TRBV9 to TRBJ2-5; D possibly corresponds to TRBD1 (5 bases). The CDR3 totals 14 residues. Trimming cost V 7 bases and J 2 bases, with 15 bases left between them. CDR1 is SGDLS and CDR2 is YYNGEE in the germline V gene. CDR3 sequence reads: CASAAQGQQETQYF. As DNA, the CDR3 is TGTGCCAGCGCCGCCCAGGGTCAACAAGAGACCCAGTACTTC.

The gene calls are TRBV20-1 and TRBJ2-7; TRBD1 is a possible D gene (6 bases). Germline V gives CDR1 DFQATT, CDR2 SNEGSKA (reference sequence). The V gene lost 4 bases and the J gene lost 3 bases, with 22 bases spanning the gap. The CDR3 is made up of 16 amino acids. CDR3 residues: CSATRTGYKGHYEQYF. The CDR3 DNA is TGCAGTGCTACTAGAACAGGGTACAAGGGCCACTACGAGCAGTACTTC.

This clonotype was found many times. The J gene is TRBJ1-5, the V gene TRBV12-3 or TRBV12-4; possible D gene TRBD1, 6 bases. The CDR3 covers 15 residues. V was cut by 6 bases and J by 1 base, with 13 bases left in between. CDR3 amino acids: CASRNTGKSNQPQHF. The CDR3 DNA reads TGTGCCAGCAGAAACACAGGGAAGAGCAATCAGCCCCAGCATTTT.

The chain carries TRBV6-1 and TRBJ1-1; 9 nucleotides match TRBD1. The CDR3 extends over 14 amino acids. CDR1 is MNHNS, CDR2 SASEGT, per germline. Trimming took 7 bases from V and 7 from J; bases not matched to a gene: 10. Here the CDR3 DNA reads TGTGCCAGCACCCCGGGACAGGGATGGGGTGAAGCTTTCTTT. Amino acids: CASTPGQGWGEAFF.

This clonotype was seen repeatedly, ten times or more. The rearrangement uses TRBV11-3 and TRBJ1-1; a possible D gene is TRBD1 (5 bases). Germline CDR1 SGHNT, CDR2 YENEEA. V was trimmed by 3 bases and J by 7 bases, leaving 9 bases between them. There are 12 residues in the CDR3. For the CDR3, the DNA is TGTGCCAGCAGCTTGGGGACGGTTGAAGCTTTCTTT. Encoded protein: CASSLGTVEAFF.

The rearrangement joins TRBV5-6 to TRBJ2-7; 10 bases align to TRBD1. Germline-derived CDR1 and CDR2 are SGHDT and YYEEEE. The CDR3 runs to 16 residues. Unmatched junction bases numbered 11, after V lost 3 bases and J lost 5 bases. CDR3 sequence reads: CASSSSPGQGFHEQYF. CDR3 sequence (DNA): TGTGCCAGCAGCTCATCACCGGGACAGGGGTTCCACGAGCAGTACTTC. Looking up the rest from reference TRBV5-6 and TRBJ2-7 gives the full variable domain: DAGVTQSPTHLIKTRGQQVTLRCSPKSGHDTVSWYQQALGQGPQFIFQYYEEEERQRGNFPDRFSGHQFPNYSSELNVNALLLGDSALYLCASSSSPGQGFHEQYFGPGTRLTVT.

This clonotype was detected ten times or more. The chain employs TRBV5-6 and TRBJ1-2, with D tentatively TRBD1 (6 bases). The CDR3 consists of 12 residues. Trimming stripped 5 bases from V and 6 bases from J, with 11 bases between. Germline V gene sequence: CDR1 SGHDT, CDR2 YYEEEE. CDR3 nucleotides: TGTGCCAGCAGGGCAGGGGAGCATGGCTACACCTTC. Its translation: CASRAGEHGYTF.

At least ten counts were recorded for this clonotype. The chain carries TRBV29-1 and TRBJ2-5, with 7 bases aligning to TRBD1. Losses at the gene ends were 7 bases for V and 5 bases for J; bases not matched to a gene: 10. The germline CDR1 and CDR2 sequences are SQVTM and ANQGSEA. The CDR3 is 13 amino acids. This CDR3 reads CSGLGGVGETQYF. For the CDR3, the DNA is TGCAGCGGCCTAGGGGGCGTAGGGGAGACCCAGTACTTC.

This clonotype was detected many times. Here the CDR3 reads CASSFERTYYGYTF. The DNA of the CDR3 is TGTGCCAGCAGCTTCGAACGGACTTACTATGGCTACACCTTC. J is TRBJ1-2 and V is TRBV5-6; D remains unclear. Germline CDR1 is SGHDT and CDR2 is YYEEEE. The CDR3 consists of 14 residues. The V end was cut by 2 bases, the J end by 3 bases, with 11 bases between.

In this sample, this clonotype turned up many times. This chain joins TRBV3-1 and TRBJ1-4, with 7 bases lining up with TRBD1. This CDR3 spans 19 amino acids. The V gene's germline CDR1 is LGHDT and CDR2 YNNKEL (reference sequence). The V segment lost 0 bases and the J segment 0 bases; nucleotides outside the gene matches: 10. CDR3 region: CASSQDLRGPGATNEKLFF. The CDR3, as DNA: TGTGCCAGCAGCCAAGATCTAAGGGGGCCGGGGGCAACTAATGAAAAACTGTTTTTT. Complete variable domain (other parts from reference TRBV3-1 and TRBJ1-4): DTAVSQTPKYLVTQMGNDKSIKCEQNLGHDTMYWYKQDSKKFLKIMFSYNNKELIINETVPNRFSPKSPDKAHLNLHINSLELGDSAVYFCASSQDLRGPGATNEKLFFGSGTQLSVL.

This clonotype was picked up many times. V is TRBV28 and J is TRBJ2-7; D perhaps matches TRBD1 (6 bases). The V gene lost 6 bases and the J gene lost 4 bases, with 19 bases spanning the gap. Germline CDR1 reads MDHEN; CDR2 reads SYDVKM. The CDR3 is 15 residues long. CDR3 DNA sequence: TGTGCCAGCAGGAATTCAGGGGCGCTGAAGTACGAGCAGTACTTC. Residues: CASRNSGALKYEQYF. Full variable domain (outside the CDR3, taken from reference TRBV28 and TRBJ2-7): DVKVTQSSRYLVKRTGEKVFLECVQDMDHENMFWYRQDPGLGLRLIYFSYDVKMKEKGDIPEGYSVSREKKERFSLILESASTNQTSMYLCASRNSGALKYEQYFGPGTRLTVT.

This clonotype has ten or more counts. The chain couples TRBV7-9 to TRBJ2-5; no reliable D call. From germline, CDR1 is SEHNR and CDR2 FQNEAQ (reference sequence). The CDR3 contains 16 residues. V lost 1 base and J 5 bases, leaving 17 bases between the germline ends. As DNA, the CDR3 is TGTGCCAGCAGCTTAGTGGAAGGGCGCTCATTTGAGACCCAGTACTTC. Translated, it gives CASSLVEGRSFETQYF.

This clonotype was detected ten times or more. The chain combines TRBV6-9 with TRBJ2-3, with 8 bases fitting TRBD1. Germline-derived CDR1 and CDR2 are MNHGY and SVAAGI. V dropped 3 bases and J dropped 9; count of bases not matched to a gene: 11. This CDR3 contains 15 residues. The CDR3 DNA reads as TGTGCCAGCAGTTACTCATCTGGACAGGGATGGACGCAGTATTTT. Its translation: CASSYSSGQGWTQYF.

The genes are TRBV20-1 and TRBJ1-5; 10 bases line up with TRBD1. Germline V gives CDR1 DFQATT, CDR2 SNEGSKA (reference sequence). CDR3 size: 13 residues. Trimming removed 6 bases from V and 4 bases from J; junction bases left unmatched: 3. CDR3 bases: TGCAGTGCCGGACAGGGGGAGAATCAGCCCCAGCATTTT. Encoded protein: CSAGQGENQPQHF.

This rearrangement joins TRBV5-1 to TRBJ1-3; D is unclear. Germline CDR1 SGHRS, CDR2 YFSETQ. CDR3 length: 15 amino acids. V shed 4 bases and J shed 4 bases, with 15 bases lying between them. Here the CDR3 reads CASSPGPTFGNTIYF. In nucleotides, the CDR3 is TGCGCCAGCAGCCCCGGACCCACCTTCGGAAACACCATATATTTT.

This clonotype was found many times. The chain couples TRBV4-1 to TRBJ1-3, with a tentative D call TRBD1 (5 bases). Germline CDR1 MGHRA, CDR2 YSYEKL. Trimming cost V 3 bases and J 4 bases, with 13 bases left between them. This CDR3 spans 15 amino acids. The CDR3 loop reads CASSQTQGSGNTIYF. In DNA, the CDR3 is TGCGCCAGCAGCCAGACCCAGGGTTCCGGAAACACCATATATTTT.

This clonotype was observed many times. Here the CDR3 reads CASTTGAAGGKETQYF. The CDR3 DNA is TGTGCCAGCACGACTGGGGCCGCCGGCGGAAAAGAGACCCAGTACTTC. V gene TRBV6-1 combines with J gene TRBJ2-5; D is perhaps TRBD1 (5 bases). Trimming removed 7 bases at V and 3 bases at J, with 21 bases between. Germline CDR1 MNHNS, CDR2 SASEGT. CDR3 length: 16 amino acids.

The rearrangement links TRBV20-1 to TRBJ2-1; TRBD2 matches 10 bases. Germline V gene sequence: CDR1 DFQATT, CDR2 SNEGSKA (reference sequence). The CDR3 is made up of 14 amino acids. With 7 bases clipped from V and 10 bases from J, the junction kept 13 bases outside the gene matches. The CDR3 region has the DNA TGCAGTGTACAACCAGTAGCGGGAGGATGGGAGCAGTTCTTC. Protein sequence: CSVQPVAGGWEQFF.

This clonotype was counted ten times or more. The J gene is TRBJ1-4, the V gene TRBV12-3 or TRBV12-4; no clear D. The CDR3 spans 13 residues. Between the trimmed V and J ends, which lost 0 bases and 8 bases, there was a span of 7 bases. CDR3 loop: CASSLALREKLFF. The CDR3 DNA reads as TGTGCCAGCAGTTTAGCCCTTCGGGAAAAACTGTTTTTT.